One and the same sample provided the 18 T cell receptor beta chains below, sequenced in a study of cytomegalovirus exposure and HLA in healthy donors (TCRdb year 2017). Libraries came from the immunoSEQ multiplex PCR assay. For the multiplex PCR, a mixture combining 60 forward primers for TCR Vbeta segments and 13 reverse primers for TCR Jbeta segments was used. Entries here come from immuneACCESS through TCRdb and include only in-frame sequences with V and J called. Some clones fail to appear in such tables; in the studies checked, an unresolved V gene covers under half of the shortfall, and the cause of the remainder is unknown. The sample table shows about 130,000 clones, and about 80% are seen once. Less than 1.5% of the sample is taken by the ten largest. The source material was PBMCs. Receptors were obtained from a girl aged 2 to 9 in good health and CMV-seronegative.

This sequence joins TRBV30 and TRBJ1-1; tentative D call: TRBD1 (5 bases). Trimming pared 2 bases from V and 4 bases from J, leaving 11 bases between. There are 13 residues in the CDR3. CDR1 is GTSNPN and CDR2 is SVGIG in the germline V gene (reference sequence). Here the CDR3 reads CAWSTDGGTEAFF. The CDR3 DNA reads as TGTGCCTGGAGTACGGACGGGGGCACTGAAGCTTTCTTT.

The J gene is TRBJ1-2, the V gene TRBV28; a weak D match, TRBD1 (5 bases). CDR1 and CDR2 from the germline V gene are MDHEN and SYDVKM. The CDR3 is made up of 15 amino acids. Trimming stripped 6 bases from V and 0 bases from J, with 14 bases between. The CDR3 DNA is TGTGCCAGCAGGGCGGGGACGGCTACTAACTATGGCTACACCTTC. Translated: CASRAGTATNYGYTF.

The rearrangement links TRBV7-8 to TRBJ2-7, with D perhaps TRBD1 (6 bases). This CDR3 region has 13 residues. Looked up from germline, CDR1 is SGHVS and CDR2 is FQNEAQ. The V gene lost 3 bases and the J gene lost 7 bases, with 13 bases spanning the gap. CDR3 protein: CASSLDSLSEQYF. The CDR3 bases are TGTGCCAGCAGCTTGGACAGCCTTAGTGAGCAGTACTTC.

The V and J genes are TRBV28 and TRBJ2-4; D is possibly TRBD2 (7 bases). Germline V gives CDR1 MDHEN, CDR2 SYDVKM. V shed 3 bases and J shed 0 bases, with 18 bases lying between them. CDR3 size: 18 residues. CDR3 sequence reads: CASSFEGGGNLAKNIQYF. The DNA for the CDR3 is TGTGCCAGCAGTTTTGAGGGGGGGGGTAATCTAGCCAAAAACATTCAGTACTTC. The whole variable domain, remainder taken from reference TRBV28 and TRBJ2-4, is DVKVTQSSRYLVKRTGEKVFLECVQDMDHENMFWYRQDPGLGLRLIYFSYDVKMKEKGDIPEGYSVSREKKERFSLILESASTNQTSMYLCASSFEGGGNLAKNIQYFGAGTRLSVL.

The chain combines TRBV5-1 with TRBJ1-5, with D unclear. The V gene's germline CDR1 is SGHRS and CDR2 YFSETQ. This CDR3 comprises 15 residues. V lost 0 bases, J lost 5 bases, and 12 bases lay in between. The DNA of the CDR3 is TGCGCCAGCAGCTTGGGCGGGAGGGCACATCAGCCCCAGCATTTT. The encoded protein is CASSLGGRAHQPQHF. The whole variable domain, remainder taken from reference TRBV5-1 and TRBJ1-5, is KAGVTQTPRYLIKTRGQQVTLSCSPISGHRSVSWYQQTPGQGLQFLFEYFSETQRNKGNFPGRFSGRQFSNSRSEMNVSTLELGDSALYLCASSLGGRAHQPQHFGDGTRLSIL.

This clone was observed a few times. The CDR3 region is CASSQTGWATQYF. DNA for the CDR3: TGCGCCAGCAGCCAGACAGGGTGGGCGACCCAGTACTTC. This sequence joins TRBV5-1 and TRBJ2-5, with TRBD1 matching over 7 bases. The germline gives CDR1 SGHRS, CDR2 YFSETQ. The CDR3 is 13 amino acids. V lost 4 bases and J lost 7; bases outside the gene matches: 7.

V is TRBV28 and J is TRBJ2-1; 7 bases fit TRBD2. Germline V gene lookup returns CDR1 MDHEN and CDR2 SYDVKM. This CDR3 has 14 amino acids. With 7 bases clipped from V and 3 bases from J, the junction kept 6 bases outside the gene matches. The chain's CDR3 is CASTTGLIYNEQFF. As DNA, the CDR3 is TGTGCCAGCACTACGGGACTAATCTACAATGAGCAGTTCTTC.

CDR3: CASSSHRGGMGEKDTQYF. In DNA form, the CDR3 reads TGTGCCAGCAGTTCCCACAGGGGTGGGATGGGAGAAAAAGATACGCAGTATTTT. The chain couples TRBV28 to TRBJ2-3; 7 bases are a match to TRBD1. Per germline, CDR1 MDHEN and CDR2 SYDVKM. V shed 4 bases and J 5 bases; nucleotides not matched to a gene: 18. The CDR3 has 18 residues.

This chain uses TRBV4-1 with TRBJ2-7; tentatively, D is TRBD2 (6 bases). V dropped 1 base and J dropped 6 bases, with 16 bases sitting between them. This CDR3 has 15 amino acids. CDR1 MGHRA and CDR2 YSYEKL come from the germline V gene. CDR3: CASSQAAGTPGEQYF. Written as DNA, the CDR3 is TGCGCCAGCAGCCAAGCTGCCGGGACTCCGGGCGAGCAGTACTTC.

This chain links TRBV7-8 with TRBJ2-7, with D perhaps matching TRBD2 (7 bases). This CDR3 spans 16 amino acids. Trimming stripped 0 bases from V and 4 bases from J, with 16 bases between. The V gene's germline CDR1 is SGHVS and CDR2 FQNEAQ. DNA of the CDR3: TGTGCCAGCAGCTTAGCGGGAGGGGGACATCATTACGAGCAGTACTTC. Protein sequence: CASSLAGGGHHYEQYF.

The chain employs TRBV15 and TRBJ2-2, with D possibly being TRBD1 (5 bases). Trimming stripped 0 bases from V and 0 bases from J, with 8 bases between. Germline V gene lookup returns CDR1 LNHNV and CDR2 YYDKDF (reference sequence). CDR3 size: 16 residues. The CDR3 loop is CATSRDKGTNTGELFF. CDR3 nucleotide sequence: TGTGCCACCAGCAGAGATAAGGGGACGAACACCGGGGAGCTGTTTTTT.

The J gene is TRBJ2-7, the V gene TRBV19; 7 nucleotides line up with TRBD1. This CDR3 is built from 15 residues. Germline V gene sequence: CDR1 LNHDA, CDR2 SQIVND (reference sequence). Trimming cost V 6 bases and J 1 base; bases outside gene matches: 9. CDR3 DNA: TGTGCCAGTAGCAGCATCCGGGACAGATCCTACGAGCAGTACTTC. Residues: CASSSIRDRSYEQYF.

The V and J genes are TRBV4-1 and TRBJ1-5; no clear D. V lost 1 base and J 6 bases, leaving 13 bases between the germline ends. Germline CDR1 and CDR2: MGHRA and YSYEKL. The CDR3 loop spans 15 amino acids. CDR3 residues: CASSQGARNLQPQHF. CDR3 in DNA: TGCGCCAGCAGCCAAGGAGCGAGGAACCTTCAGCCCCAGCATTTT.

This clone was seen only once. This rearrangement joins TRBV9 to TRBJ2-5; TRBD2 might be the D (6 bases). This CDR3 comprises 15 residues. Germline V gives CDR1 SGDLS, CDR2 YYNGEE. Trimming shortened V by 3 bases and J by 5 bases, and 17 bases separated the two germline ends. The CDR3 coding sequence is TGTGCCAGCAGCGCCGGCCCCCTAGCGTCGGAGACCCAGTACTTC. This sequence encodes CASSAGPLASETQYF.

The chain carries TRBV30 and TRBJ2-3, with D possibly being TRBD1 (6 bases). This CDR3 spans 13 amino acids. Deletions cut 4 bases from V and 3 bases from J, with 11 bases between. The germline gives CDR1 GTSNPN, CDR2 SVGIG (reference sequence). The CDR3, as DNA: TGTGCCTGGAATGTGGGGGCAACAGATACGCAGTATTTT. It translates to CAWNVGATDTQYF.

This clone was observed at least ten times. The chain joins TRBV6-4 to TRBJ2-1; 9 bases match TRBD2. The CDR3 is 15 amino acids. Germline V CDR1 and CDR2: MRHNA, SNTAGT. The junction had 5 bases not matched to a gene; V was cut back by 0 bases and J by 8 bases. The CDR3 is CASSDSLSGSDEQFF. The CDR3 coding sequence is TGTGCCAGCAGTGACTCCCTTAGCGGGAGCGATGAGCAGTTCTTC.

This clone appeared a few times. The chain links TRBV10-3 to TRBJ1-5; TRBD1 aligns across 10 bases. This CDR3 contains 15 residues. The junction had 4 bases not matched to a gene; V was cut back by 6 bases and J by 2 bases. The V gene's germline CDR1 is ENHRY and CDR2 SYGVKD. CDR3 DNA sequence: TGTGCCATCAGATCCGGGACAGGGGGCAATCAGCCCCAGCATTTT. Protein sequence: CAIRSGTGGNQPQHF.

This clone appeared a few times. J is TRBJ1-2 and V is TRBV30; no clear D gene. V was shortened by 8 bases and J by 0 bases, with 13 bases between the two germline ends. The CDR3 contains 13 residues. CDR1 and CDR2 from the germline V gene are GTSNPN and SVGIG (reference sequence). The CDR3 DNA reads as TGTGCCGGAATGCGGGATGCTAACTATGGCTACACCTTC. Amino acids: CAGMRDANYGYTF.